This TCR beta chain was identified during a study of blood T cell repertoires in COVID-19. With 5 bases removed from V and 8 bases from J, the gap between germline ends came to 12 bases. CDR1 and CDR2 from the germline V gene are SGHVS and FNYEAQ. The CDR3 loop spans 13 amino acids. As processed by the authors: From reference gene primer amplification, estimates of nucleated cell counts were derived. Here immunoSEQ multiplex PCR was the method, and the copy in TCRdb shows in-frame clones only, minus some. The D gene and trimming were derived from the DNA, and the V and J assignments and clone size from that table. The table lists 24,000 or so clones, roughly 90% of them singletons.

Sequencing was carried out using peripheral blood. The TCR sequence derives from a human donor with acute or convalescent COVID-19. The donor label of this sample is uncertain. This chain connects TRBV7-6 to TRBJ2-2, with a weak D call TRBD1 (5 bases). In DNA form, the CDR3 reads TGTGCCAGCAGCCCTCAAGGGGTAGGGGAGCTGTTTTTT. It codes for CASSPQGVGELFF.